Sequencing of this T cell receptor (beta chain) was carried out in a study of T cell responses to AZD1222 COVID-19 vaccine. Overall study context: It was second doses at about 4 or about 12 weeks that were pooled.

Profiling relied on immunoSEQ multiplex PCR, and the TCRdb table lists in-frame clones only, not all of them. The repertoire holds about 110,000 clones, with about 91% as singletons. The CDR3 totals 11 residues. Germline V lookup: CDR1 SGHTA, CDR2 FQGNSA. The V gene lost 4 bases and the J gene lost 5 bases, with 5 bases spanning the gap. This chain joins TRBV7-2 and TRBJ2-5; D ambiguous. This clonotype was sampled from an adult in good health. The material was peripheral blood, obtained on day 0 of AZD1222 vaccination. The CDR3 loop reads CASSSTETQYF. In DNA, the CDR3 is TGTGCCAGCAGCTCCACGGAGACCCAGTACTTC.